Listed below are T cell receptor beta chains from one sample, sequenced in a study of cytomegalovirus exposure and HLA in healthy donors. TCRdb's table, derived via immunoSEQ multiplex PCR, lists solely in-frame clones and lacks some. Counted here are 30,000 to 40,000 clones, approximately 67% occurring once; the ten biggest clones make up around 10%. The material sequenced was PBMCs. Source of these receptors: a middle-aged man in good health and CMV-seropositive. Both conserved end residues are part of each CDR3. Fields, in order: J gene, clone size, D gene, V gene, CDR3 DNA, CDR3 protein. A D gene is named only where the DNA matches it firmly. Some rows have no size entry. The others give once, few or many, or a class for an expanded clone.

TRBJ2-1 | NA | TRBD2 | TRBV2 | TGTGCCAGCAGTGTGGCTAGCGGGGGGGCCGCGCAGTTCTTC | CASSVASGGAAQFF
TRBJ2-5 | NA | TRBD1 | TRBV27 | TGTGCCAGCAGTTCTCTGGGGGACAGGGGGCAAGAGACCCAGTACTTC | CASSSLGDRGQETQYF
TRBJ1-1 | NA | NA | TRBV28 | TGTGCCAGCAGTGCCTCCGGGACACCCCTCGGGTCTTTCTTT | CASSASGTPLGSFF
TRBJ2-3 | NA | NA | TRBV20-1 | TGCAGTGCCAGGTCAAAGGATACGCAGTATTTT | CSARSKDTQYF
TRBJ2-1 | NA | NA | TRBV5-1 | TGCGCCAGCAGCGTGACAGGATCAACCTACAATGAGCAGTTCTTC | CASSVTGSTYNEQFF
TRBJ1-2 | NA | NA | TRBV5-5 | TGTGCCAGCAGCTTGGATCCGATTCCACGGGGAGGCTACACCTTC | CASSLDPIPRGGYTF
TRBJ2-7 | once | TRBD2 | TRBV5-1 | TGCGCCAGCAGCTCACGGGGGGGCCAAGCCTACGAGCAGTACTTC | CASSSRGGQAYEQYF
TRBJ1-1 | few | NA | TRBV7-9 | TGTGCCAGCAGCGCAAGGACGGCGGGGACTGAAGCTTTCTTT | CASSARTAGTEAFF
TRBJ2-5 | NA | TRBD2 | TRBV4-1 | TGCGCCAGCAGCCAAGATTGGACTAGCGGTGGGGAGACCCAGTACTTC | CASSQDWTSGGETQYF
TRBJ2-5 | NA | TRBD1 | TRBV6-6 | TGTGCCAGCAGCCGGGTGCGAGGGGGCATCGGGGAGACCCAGTACTTC | CASSRVRGGIGETQYF
TRBJ2-7 | NA | NA | TRBV19 | TGTGCCAGTAGCCCCCCCGGGGACTACGAGCAGTACTTC | CASSPPGDYEQYF
TRBJ1-2 | NA | TRBD1 | TRBV5-1 | TGCGCCAGCAGCCCCCGGGAGGGGGCGCGTGTCTACACCTTC | CASSPREGARVYTF
TRBJ2-1 | NA | NA | TRBV15 | TGTGCCACCAGCAGCACGGAGGTCAATGAGCAGTTCTTC | CATSSTEVNEQFF
TRBJ1-1 | NA | NA | TRBV28 | TGTGCCAGCACGGGTATCCGGCTAAGCAACGAAGCTTTCTTT | CASTGIRLSNEAFF
TRBJ2-2 | few | NA | TRBV5-4 | TGTGCCAGCAGCCTAGGACAGTTCACCGGGGAGCTGTTTTTT | CASSLGQFTGELFF
TRBJ1-4 | few | TRBD1 | TRBV30 | TGTGCCTGGAGTGTCACCCCTGCCAGGGGGGAAAAACTGTTTTTT | CAWSVTPARGEKLFF
TRBJ1-1 | NA | NA | TRBV5-1 | TGCGCCAGCAGCTTGCTAGGGGGTACTGAAGCTTTCTTT | CASSLLGGTEAFF
TRBJ1-2 | NA | TRBD1 | TRBV29-1 | TGCAGCGCCTTGGGGGTCGGGACAGGGTCTAACTATGGCTACACCTTC | CSALGVGTGSNYGYTF
TRBJ1-5 | NA | TRBD1 | TRBV28 | TGTGCCAGCAGTTTAAGAACAGGGGGCCAGCCCCAGCATTTT | CASSLRTGGQPQHF
TRBJ1-2 | few | TRBD1 | TRBV7-9 | TGTGCCAGCAGCCCCGCCGGGACAGGTTTTTCCTATGGCTACACCTTC | CASSPAGTGFSYGYTF
TRBJ2-3 | NA | NA | TRBV6-4 | TGTGCCAGCAGTGACTCAGGCGGGGGCACAGATACGCAGTATTTT | CASSDSGGGTDTQYF
TRBJ1-5 | NA | NA | TRBV6-1 | TGTGCCAGCCTGAGGACAGTCGAAGGCAATCAGCCCCAGCATTTT | CASLRTVEGNQPQHF
TRBJ2-2 | once | NA | TRBV18 | TGTGCCAGCTCACCGTCTGCCGGGAACACCGGGGAGCTGTTTTTT | CASSPSAGNTGELFF
TRBJ2-3 | NA | TRBD1 | TRBV5-6 | TGTGCCAGCAGCCTGGGACAGGGAGGCACAGATACGCAGTATTTT | CASSLGQGGTDTQYF
TRBJ2-7 | NA | NA | TRBV19 | TGTGCCAGTAGTATAGTGGCGGGGAGCTCCTACGAGCAGTACTTC | CASSIVAGSSYEQYF
TRBJ1-5 | NA | NA | TRBV28 | TGTGCCAGCAGTTTAAACGGCAGGGGCAATCAGCCCCAGCATTTT | CASSLNGRGNQPQHF
TRBJ2-7 | NA | TRBD1 | TRBV27 | TGTGCCAGCAGTTATGGACAGGGCTACGAGCAGTACTTC | CASSYGQGYEQYF
TRBJ2-1 | NA | NA | TRBV21-1 | TGTGCCAGCAGCGCAAAAATGGAGGGCAATGGGATCAATGAGCAGTTCTTC | CASSAKMEGNGINEQFF
TRBJ2-3 | few | TRBD2 | TRBV6-6 | TGTGCCAGCAGTTATTTAGCGGGGGGGCGGCCAGATACGCAGTATTTT | CASSYLAGGRPDTQYF
TRBJ2-5 | NA | TRBD1 | TRBV5-1 | TGCGCCAGCAGCCAAACAGGGGAGGAGACCCAGTACTTC | CASSQTGEETQYF
TRBJ2-5 | NA | NA | TRBV7-8 | TGTGCCACCCGAGGGCAGAAGACCCAGTACTTC | CATRGQKTQYF
TRBJ2-1 | NA | TRBD2 | TRBV18 | TGTGCCAGCTCACCAACGTCTGGACTAGCGGTATACAATGAGCAGTTCTTC | CASSPTSGLAVYNEQFF
TRBJ2-7 | NA | TRBD1 | TRBV10-3 | TGTGCCATCAGACAGGGGCCGAGCTCCTACGAGCAGTACTTC | CAIRQGPSSYEQYF
TRBJ1-1 | NA | NA | TRBV2 | TGTGCCAGCAGTGAAAGGGGGACGGACACTGAAGCTTTCTTT | CASSERGTDTEAFF
TRBJ1-5 | NA | NA | TRBV2 | TGTGCCAGCAGGAGACTGGGTGATGGACAGCCCCAGCATTTT | CASRRLGDGQPQHF
TRBJ2-1 | NA | TRBD2 | TRBV4-2 | TGTGCCAGCAGCCTTCAGCTAGCGGGGCACAATGAGCAGTTCTTC | CASSLQLAGHNEQFF
TRBJ2-5 | NA | TRBD2 | TRBV7-3 | TGTGCCAGCAGCCGTAGCGGGGCCCAAGAGACCCAGTACTTC | CASSRSGAQETQYF
TRBJ1-2 | few | NA | TRBV6-5 | TGTGCCAGCAGTTACAGTCGAAGGGGTAACTATGGCTACACCTTC | CASSYSRRGNYGYTF
TRBJ1-2 | NA | NA | TRBV11-3 | TGTGCCAGCAGCTTAGAGACGGGTTACTATGGCTACACCTTC | CASSLETGYYGYTF
TRBJ2-1 | NA | TRBD2 | TRBV30 | TGTGCCTGGAACGGGGGGTACAATGAGCAGTTCTTC | CAWNGGYNEQFF
TRBJ1-3 | NA | NA | TRBV29-1 | TGCAGCGTTGAAGATCCTTCAGTCTCTGGAAACACCATATATTTT | CSVEDPSVSGNTIYF
TRBJ2-6 | NA | NA | TRBV5-1 | TGCGCCAGCAGCATCTCGACAGGCCTCTCTGGGGCCAACGTCCTGACTTTC | CASSISTGLSGANVLTF
TRBJ1-6 | NA | NA | TRBV14 | TGTGCCAGCAGCCCCCTTTTACAGGGCTATAATTCACCCCTCCACTTT | CASSPLLQGYNSPLHF
TRBJ1-4 | few | TRBD1 | TRBV7-9 | TGTGCCAGCAGCTTTCCGGACAGGGGGACGGAACTGTTTTTT | CASSFPDRGTELFF
TRBJ2-5 | NA | TRBD2 | TRBV15 | TGTGCCACCAGCAGAGAAGGGGGTAGCGGGGGTGGGGAGACCCAGTACTTC | CATSREGGSGGGETQYF
TRBJ2-1 | NA | TRBD1 | TRBV5-1 | TGCGCCAGCAGCTTGTCCAGGGGGCCTAGGGATGAGCAGTTCTTC | CASSLSRGPRDEQFF
TRBJ1-1 | NA | TRBD1 | TRBV2 | TGTGCCATCGACAGGGGGCGGGACGTCCTGAACACTGAAGCTTTCTTT | CAIDRGRDVLNTEAFF
TRBJ2-7 | NA | TRBD1 | TRBV11-3 | TGTGCCAGCAGCTTAATGGGACAGGGACCCTACGAGCAGTACTTC | CASSLMGQGPYEQYF
TRBJ1-1 | NA | TRBD1 | TRBV11-2 | TGTGCCAGCAGCTTAGGCAGGGGGCCCACTGAAGCTTTCTTT | CASSLGRGPTEAFF
TRBJ2-3 | NA | NA | TRBV7-9 | TGTGCCAGCACCTCTTGGGGAGGCAACACAGATACGCAGTATTTT | CASTSWGGNTDTQYF